The T cell receptor beta chain under discussion was sequenced for a study of cytomegalovirus exposure and HLA in healthy donors. At the level of the study: A prior study identified 117 million unique TCR beta sequences from 200 million or so T cells.

This CDR3 is 11 amino acids long. Per germline, CDR1 SGHAT and CDR2 FQNNGV. Trimming cost V 3 bases and J 6 bases, with 4 bases left between them. 60 Vbeta and 13 Jbeta primers were used in PCR. Sequencing used immunoSEQ multiplex PCR; TCRdb keeps in-frame clones, though not all of them. The sample has 200,000 to 250,000 clones, about 80% seen once. Sequencing was performed on PBMCs. This clonotype originated in a man aged 18 to 35 in good health and CMV-seronegative. The V and J genes are TRBV11-2 and TRBJ2-3; the D is unclear. The CDR3 region is CASSFQDTQYF. In DNA form, the CDR3 reads TGTGCCAGCAGCTTCCAGGATACGCAGTATTTT.